These T cell receptor beta chains were read from a single sample in a study of cytomegalovirus exposure and HLA in healthy donors. The table came from immunoSEQ multiplex PCR; TCRdb's copy has only in-frame clones and leaves some out. The data hold approximately 120,000 clones, with about two thirds observed a single time. The sample taken for sequencing was PBMCs. These receptors came from a man aged 60 to 69 in good health and CMV-seropositive. The CDR3 runs from the conserved cysteine through the conserved F or W. A D gene is named only where the DNA matches it firmly. The size field is filled for only some rows; it gives once, few, many or a size class.

v_call,d_call,j_call,clone_size,cdr3_nt,cdr3_aa
TRBV5-4,TRBD1,TRBJ2-1,-,TGTGCCAGCAGCCCAACAGGGGACTCCTACAATGAGCAGTTCTTC,CASSPTGDSYNEQFF
TRBV5-1,TRBD1,TRBJ1-6,-,TGCGCCAGCAGCAGGGACAGCCCGCCTAATTCACCCCTCCACTTT,CASSRDSPPNSPLHF
TRBV19,TRBD2,TRBJ2-3,-,TGTGCCAGTAGTATCAATGCGGGGGGCACGACAGATACGCAGTATTTT,CASSINAGGTTDTQYF
TRBV15,-,TRBJ1-4,-,TGTGCCTCTCAAAGGAACCGGATACTAGAAGAAAAACTGTTTTTT,CASQRNRILEEKLFF
TRBV5-1,TRBD1,TRBJ1-2,-,TGCGCCAGCAGCTTGGAAGACAGGGTAATCGGTGGCTACACCTTC,CASSLEDRVIGGYTF
TRBV6-5,TRBD1,TRBJ1-5,-,TGTGCCAGCAGGCCCCGACAGGGGACCAATCAGCCCCAGCATTTT,CASRPRQGTNQPQHF
TRBV7-3,TRBD2,TRBJ2-2,-,TGTGCCAGCAGCTCGGGGGGTACCGGGGAGCTGTTTTTT,CASSSGGTGELFF
TRBV6-6,-,TRBJ2-3,-,TGTGCCAGCACACGCGGGAGCACAGATACGCAGTATTTT,CASTRGSTDTQYF
TRBV28,TRBD1,TRBJ1-1,-,TGTGCCAGCAGACCCCAGGGGACAGCGTCCTTTGAAGCTTTCTTT,CASRPQGTASFEAFF
TRBV11-2,TRBD1,TRBJ2-3,-,TGTGCCAGCAGCTTAGGACAGGGGCACACAGATACGCAGTATTTT,CASSLGQGHTDTQYF
TRBV6-5,-,TRBJ1-1,-,TGTGCCAGCAGTTACTCGTTTACAGCCATGAACACTGAAGCTTTCTTT,CASSYSFTAMNTEAFF
TRBV15,-,TRBJ2-1,-,TGTGCCACCAGCGAAGCGCGGGGGCGCTACAATGAGCAGTTCTTC,CATSEARGRYNEQFF
TRBV29-1,-,TRBJ2-6,-,TGCAGCGTTTACTCTGGGGCCAACGTCCTGACTTTC,CSVYSGANVLTF
TRBV5-4,-,TRBJ2-3,-,TGTGCCAGCAGCTTGGGGGGGCAGGGCGGGGATACGCAGTATTTT,CASSLGGQGGDTQYF
TRBV28,-,TRBJ2-6,few,TGTGCCAGCAGTTCCCGGAGCCCTTGGGGGGCCAACGTCCTGACTTTC,CASSSRSPWGANVLTF
TRBV28,TRBD2,TRBJ2-6,-,TGTGCCAGCAGTTTGGGGGGGTCCGGGGCCAACGTCCTGACTTTC,CASSLGGSGANVLTF
TRBV18,TRBD1,TRBJ1-1,-,TGTGCCAGCTCACCAAGAGGACAGGGAGACACTGAAGCTTTCTTT,CASSPRGQGDTEAFF
TRBV2,-,TRBJ1-6,-,TGTGCCAGCAAAGGACAGATCAATTCACCCCTCCACTTT,CASKGQINSPLHF
TRBV30,TRBD1,TRBJ2-7,few,TGTGCCTGGATTTATCGGGGACAGACCTACGAGCAGTACTTC,CAWIYRGQTYEQYF
TRBV4-1,-,TRBJ1-3,-,TGCGCCAGCAGCCAAGACAGGGTGACTGGAAACACCATATATTTT,CASSQDRVTGNTIYF
TRBV28,TRBD1,TRBJ1-2,-,TGTGCCAGCAGCTCCCGGGACAGGGGGTACTATGGCTACACCTTC,CASSSRDRGYYGYTF
TRBV13,TRBD2,TRBJ2-3,-,TGTGCCAGCACCCCCCGGGGACTAGCGGGGGGGCGTGCTACGCAGTATTTT,CASTPRGLAGGRATQYF
TRBV5-6,-,TRBJ2-5,-,TGTGCCAGCAGCTTGGTCGCCGCGGGCAGGGAGACCCAGTACTTC,CASSLVAAGRETQYF
TRBV7-9,-,TRBJ1-2,-,TGTGCCAGCAGCTCCCAAGCGACAGCTGGCTACACCTTC,CASSSQATAGYTF
TRBV5-1,TRBD2,TRBJ2-1,-,TGCGCCAGCAGCTTGGCCGGGGGGTTCCTCTACAATGAGCAGTTCTTC,CASSLAGGFLYNEQFF
TRBV5-1,-,TRBJ1-2,-,TGCGCCAGCAGCTTAATCTCAACAGGGAACGGCTACACCTTC,CASSLISTGNGYTF
TRBV28,TRBD1,TRBJ1-1,-,TGTGCCAGCAGTTTCCCCCGACAGGGGGCGAACACTGAAGCTTTCTTT,CASSFPRQGANTEAFF
TRBV4-1,TRBD1,TRBJ2-5,few,TGCGCCAGCAGCCAATGGGACAGGAGGGAGACCCAGTACTTC,CASSQWDRRETQYF
TRBV14,-,TRBJ2-3,-,TGTGCCAGCAACCCCGGAATCAGGGATACGCAGTATTTT,CASNPGIRDTQYF
TRBV2,TRBD1,TRBJ2-7,-,TGTGCCAGCAGTGAACGGTATGGACAGGACGGGACCTACGAGCAGTACTTC,CASSERYGQDGTYEQYF
TRBV9,TRBD2,TRBJ2-1,-,TGTGCCAGCAGCCCAGGACTAGCGGCACAGGGTGAGCAGTTCTTC,CASSPGLAAQGEQFF
TRBV28,-,TRBJ1-1,-,TGTGCCAGCAGTTTCCCAGGGATCACTGAAGCTTTCTTT,CASSFPGITEAFF
TRBV5-4,TRBD1,TRBJ1-2,-,TGTGCCAGCAGCTCCCGACAGGGATCGGGGTTCGGCTACACCTTC,CASSSRQGSGFGYTF
TRBV27,TRBD1,TRBJ2-7,-,TGTGCCAGCAGTTTGGGCAGGGGGACCTACGAGCAGTACTTC,CASSLGRGTYEQYF
TRBV7-7,-,TRBJ1-4,-,TGTGCTAGCAGCCGCACCACGGGGGAAAAACTGTTTTTT,CASSRTTGEKLFF
TRBV25-1,-,TRBJ2-6,few,TGTGCCAGCAGTGATACGAGTCCTGGGGCCAACGTCCTGACTTTC,CASSDTSPGANVLTF
TRBV2,-,TRBJ2-1,-,TGTGCCAGCAGATTAGACGCTAGCCCCCACAATGAGCAGTTCTTC,CASRLDASPHNEQFF
TRBV6-4,-,TRBJ1-2,-,TGTGCCAGCTTCCTTCGGGCTAACTATGGCTACACCTTC,CASFLRANYGYTF
TRBV28,TRBD1,TRBJ2-5,once,TGTGCCAGTGGGGGACAGGGGGGGGTAAAGACCCAGTACTTC,CASGGQGGVKTQYF
TRBV7-9,TRBD1,TRBJ2-7,few,TGTGCCAGCACCCTACTCGGACAGGGAGGGCAGTACTTC,CASTLLGQGGQYF
TRBV28,-,TRBJ2-7,-,TGTGCCAGCAGTTTAGCACAGAGCTCCTACGAGCAGTACTTC,CASSLAQSSYEQYF
TRBV18,-,TRBJ2-1,-,TGTGCCAGCTCACCAGCCAGGGGTCGTATGGAGCAGTTCTTC,CASSPARGRMEQFF
TRBV11-2,-,TRBJ2-3,-,TGTGCCAGCATCCCCGGGGTTTACACAGATACGCAGTATTTT,CASIPGVYTDTQYF
TRBV21-1,-,TRBJ1-2,-,TGTGCCAGCAGCTCTAACCCGGGGCGACAGGGCTATTTTTCTAACTATGGCTACACCTTC,CASSSNPGRQGYFSNYGYTF
TRBV28,-,TRBJ1-4,-,TGTGCCAGCAGCCCTCCGACAGGAGGTAATGAAAAACTGTTTTTT,CASSPPTGGNEKLFF
TRBV5-8,-,TRBJ1-1,-,TGTGCCAGCAGTCTTACCAGGGGTCGGAACACTGAAGCTTTCTTT,CASSLTRGRNTEAFF
TRBV10-1,-,TRBJ2-3,-,TGCGCCAGCAGGGGACAACCGGGACGGCGCGGTCACAGTTCAGATACGCAGTATTTT,CASRGQPGRRGHSSDTQYF
TRBV5-4,-,TRBJ1-2,once,TGTGCCAGCAGCACTGACGACTTCTATGGCTACACCTTC,CASSTDDFYGYTF
TRBV6-5,TRBD1,TRBJ1-2,-,TGTGCCAGCAGTCGCGGCGAGGGGGCGCGAGGCTACACCTTC,CASSRGEGARGYTF
TRBV6-1,TRBD1,TRBJ2-5,-,TGTGCCAGCAGGCCGGGACAGACTAACCAAGAGACCCAGTACTTC,CASRPGQTNQETQYF
TRBV2,-,TRBJ2-7,few,TGTGCCAGCAGTGGAAACCGAGGGTTCTACGAGCAGTACTTC,CASSGNRGFYEQYF
TRBV6-1,-,TRBJ2-5,-,TGTGCCAGCAGTGATTCAGGGTTCCAAGAGACCCAGTACTTC,CASSDSGFQETQYF
TRBV7-8,-,TRBJ2-2,-,TGTGCCAGCAGCTTAGTTCTGCCAGAGCGACCGACCGGGGAGCTGTTTTTT,CASSLVLPERPTGELFF
TRBV4-1,TRBD2,TRBJ2-1,once,TGCGCCAGCAGCCAAGATCGTGGGACTAGAATCTTCTTC,CASSQDRGTRIFF
TRBV2,TRBD2,TRBJ2-2,few,TGTGCCACCGCCGGGACTAGCGGGGTTGGCGGGGAGCTGTTTTTT,CATAGTSGVGGELFF
TRBV30,TRBD2,TRBJ2-1,-,TGTGCCTGGAGTGTTTTAGCGGGGGGCTACAATGAGCAGTTCTTC,CAWSVLAGGYNEQFF
TRBV23-1,TRBD1,TRBJ2-5,-,TGCGCCAGCAGTCGACAGGGGGCGGGGGAGACCCAGTACTTC,CASSRQGAGETQYF
TRBV9,-,TRBJ1-4,-,TGTGCCAGCAGCGCTAGTGGTGGAGGTAATGAAAAACTGTTTTTT,CASSASGGGNEKLFF
TRBV10-3,TRBD2,TRBJ2-7,-,TGTGCCACAAGGCTGAGCGGGGGACCCTACGAGCAGTACTTC,CATRLSGGPYEQYF